Below, 17 T cell receptor beta chains from the same sample are listed, as sequenced in a study of cytomegalovirus exposure and HLA in healthy donors. PCR primers comprised 60 Vbeta and 13 Jbeta primers. TCRdb keeps only in-frame clones here, not all; method: immunoSEQ multiplex PCR. The sample consists of under 150,000 clones, more than 75% of them appearing once. The sequenced material came from PBMCs. Source of these receptors: a male donor in good health and CMV-seronegative.

This chain joins TRBV5-8 and TRBJ2-5; TRBD1 aligns across 7 bases. Trimming cost V 3 bases and J 4 bases; bases outside gene matches: 6. Germline CDR1 is SGHTS and CDR2 is YDEGEE. This CDR3 has 14 amino acids. CDR3 nucleotide sequence: TGTGCCAGCAGCTCAACCAGGGGGTCAGAGACCCAGTACTTC. Translation gives CASSSTRGSETQYF.

The rearrangement joins TRBV7-3 to TRBJ1-5, with D tentatively TRBD1 (5 bases). The CDR3 length is 17 residues. The V gene lost 2 bases and the J gene lost 5 bases, with 19 bases spanning the gap. CDR1 is SGHTA and CDR2 is FQGTGA in the germline V gene. The CDR3 protein is CASSLWTIAGVDQPQHF. In DNA form, the CDR3 reads TGTGCCAGCAGCTTATGGACGATCGCGGGGGTTGATCAGCCCCAGCATTTT.

V and J are TRBV9 and TRBJ2-3; TRBD2 matches 11 bases. Germline lookup yields CDR1 SGDLS and CDR2 YYNGEE. With 4 bases clipped from V and 1 base from J, the junction kept 2 bases outside the gene matches. CDR3 length: 15 residues. The CDR3 region has the DNA TGTGCCAGCAGCCCTAGCGGGGGGCGCACAGATACGCAGTATTTT. This translates into CASSPSGGRTDTQYF.

V is TRBV4-3 and J is TRBJ2-3; 8 nucleotides match TRBD1. Germline-derived CDR1 and CDR2 are LGHNA and YSLEER. The V gene end was trimmed by 1 base and the J gene end by 7 bases; junction bases not matched to a gene: 10. There are 16 residues in the CDR3. The CDR3 sequence: CASSQGPGQGKNTQYF. The CDR3, as DNA: TGCGCCAGCAGCCAAGGTCCTGGACAGGGTAAAAATACGCAGTATTTT.

The chain is built from TRBV4-1 and TRBJ1-5; 7 nucleotides match TRBD1. Germline loops: CDR1 MGHRA, CDR2 YSYEKL. This CDR3 spans 15 amino acids. The J segment lost 5 bases and the V segment lost 3 bases, leaving 7 bases of the junction unmatched. CDR3 bases: TGCGCCAGCAGCCACCTTACAGGGGATGATCAGCCCCAGCATTTT. Protein: CASSHLTGDDQPQHF.

V and J are TRBV5-1 and TRBJ2-3, with D perhaps matching TRBD2 (5 bases). Germline V lookup: CDR1 SGHRS, CDR2 YFSETQ. The CDR3 is made up of 12 amino acids. Trimming took off 3 bases at V and 6 bases at J, with 8 bases between the two ends. CDR3: CASSYPGDTQYF. DNA of the CDR3: TGCGCCAGCAGCTACCCGGGGGATACGCAGTATTTT.

V and J are TRBV7-2 and TRBJ2-1, with 12 nucleotides matching TRBD2. V lost 2 bases, J lost 2 bases, and 4 bases stayed unmatched. This CDR3 is 17 amino acids long. CDR1 SGHTA and CDR2 FQGNSA come from the germline V gene. For the CDR3, the DNA is TGTGCCAGCAGCTTAAGCCGACTAGCGGGGGCCTACAATGAGCAGTTCTTC. Protein: CASSLSRLAGAYNEQFF. Full variable domain (rest looked up from reference TRBV7-2 and TRBJ2-1): GAGVSQSPSNKVTEKGKDVELRCDPISGHTALYWYRQSLGQGLEFLIYFQGNSAPDKSGLPSDRFSAERTGGSVSTLTIQRTQQEDSAVYLCASSLSRLAGAYNEQFFGPGTRLTVL.

The CDR3 spells CASSSRTSGGGELFF. The CDR3 DNA reads TGTGCCAGCAGTTCACGGACTAGCGGAGGCGGGGAGCTGTTTTTT. The chain uses TRBV6-6 and TRBJ2-2, with 10 bases fitting TRBD2. Germline V gene sequence: CDR1 MNHNY, CDR2 SVGAGI (reference sequence). V lost 4 bases, J lost 7 bases, and 6 bases stayed unmatched. There are 15 residues in the CDR3.

The chain employs TRBV6-5 and TRBJ1-5; tentative D call: TRBD1 (5 bases). There are 15 residues in the CDR3. V was trimmed by 5 bases and J by 6 bases, leaving 17 bases between them. CDR1 and CDR2 (germline): MNHEY, SVGAGI. The CDR3 reads CASSRDPAGTQPQHF. The CDR3 nucleotides read TGTGCCAGCAGTCGGGACCCGGCGGGGACTCAGCCCCAGCATTTT.

A word on this clone: The same CDR3 is also encoded by other DNA sequences in this sample. The chain links TRBV27 to TRBJ1-1, with D possibly being TRBD1 (6 bases). Between the trimmed V and J ends, which lost 5 bases and 1 base, there was a span of 8 bases. The germline V gene has CDR1 MNHEY and CDR2 SMNVEV (reference sequence). CDR3 length equals 13 residues. The chain's CDR3 is CASSLQGNTEAFF. As DNA, the CDR3 is TGTGCCAGCAGTCTACAGGGGAACACTGAAGCTTTCTTT.

In this sample, this clone turned up a few times. The V gene is TRBV27, the J gene TRBJ2-1, with D possibly being TRBD1 (6 bases). V lost 6 bases to trimming and J lost 5 bases, with 14 bases between them. The CDR3 contains 14 residues. Germline V CDR1 and CDR2: MNHEY, SMNVEV (reference sequence). The CDR3 DNA follows: TGTGCCAGCAGACCCCAGGGGAGCGACAATGAGCAGTTCTTC. This gives the protein CASRPQGSDNEQFF.

This chain connects TRBV30 to TRBJ1-3; D gene unclear. CDR1 is GTSNPN and CDR2 is SVGIG in the germline V gene (reference sequence). CDR3 length: 14 amino acids. The V and J ends lost 1 base and 2 bases respectively, with 9 bases between them. The CDR3 nucleotides read TGTGCCTGGAGTGCGGGAACGCCTGGAAACACCATATATTTT. Protein sequence: CAWSAGTPGNTIYF.

This clone has a handful of counts. This chain links TRBV5-1 with TRBJ1-1, with D unclear. The V and J ends lost 0 bases and 2 bases respectively, with 8 bases between them. CDR1 is SGHRS, CDR2 YFSETQ, per germline. The CDR3 is made up of 14 amino acids. CDR3 region: CASSLAVYNTEAFF. The DNA of the CDR3 is TGCGCCAGCAGCTTGGCCGTATATAACACTGAAGCTTTCTTT. The full variable domain, with the rest looked up from reference TRBV5-1 and TRBJ1-1, is KAGVTQTPRYLIKTRGQQVTLSCSPISGHRSVSWYQQTPGQGLQFLFEYFSETQRNKGNFPGRFSGRQFSNSRSEMNVSTLELGDSALYLCASSLAVYNTEAFFGQGTRLTVV.

The genes are TRBV15 and TRBJ2-2; 8 nucleotides align to TRBD1. The CDR3 sequence is 15 residues long. The germline V gene has CDR1 LNHNV and CDR2 YYDKDF (reference sequence). V lost 3 bases and J lost 2; bases outside the gene matches: 2. The DNA for the CDR3 is TGTGCCACCAGCAGTACAGGGGGAAACACCGGGGAGCTGTTTTTT. It yields the protein CATSSTGGNTGELFF. Supplemented by reference TRBV15 and TRBJ2-2, the full variable domain reads DAMVIQNPRYQVTQFGKPVTLSCSQTLNHNVMYWYQQKSSQAPKLLFHYYDKDFNNEADTPDNFQSRRPNTSFCFLDIRSPGLGDTAMYLCATSSTGGNTGELFFGEGSRLTVL.

This clone was recorded once. The chain carries TRBV7-9 and TRBJ2-5; 7 bases map to TRBD2. CDR1 and CDR2 from the germline V gene are SEHNR and FQNEAQ (reference sequence). J gave up 5 bases and V 5 bases, and 14 bases lay outside the gene matches. The CDR3 has 16 amino acids. CDR3 nucleotides: TGTGCCAGCAGCCCCCCCCGGGGGGTTCTGGTGGAGACCCAGTACTTC. The encoded protein is CASSPPRGVLVETQYF.

V usage is TRBV4-2 and J usage is TRBJ1-1; D call uncertain. V was pared by 0 bases and J by 8 bases, with 19 bases between. CDR3 size: 16 residues. CDR1 LGHNA and CDR2 YNFKEQ come from the germline V gene. The CDR3 DNA reads TGTGCCAGCAGCCAAGATCCCGGGTTTTCCCAAGTGGAAGCTTTCTTT. As protein: CASSQDPGFSQVEAFF.

Note on this clone: The same CDR3 can be traced to other DNA sequences in this sample. The rearrangement joins TRBV2 to TRBJ2-7; 7 bases fit TRBD2. V dropped 2 bases and J dropped 5; count of bases not matched to a gene: 9. This CDR3 comprises 15 residues. The germline V gene encodes CDR1 SNHLY and CDR2 FYNNEI. CDR3 DNA sequence: TGTGCCAGCAGTGAATGGGCTAGCGGAGGCAACGAGCAGTACTTC. Protein: CASSEWASGGNEQYF. Full variable domain (remainder filled in from reference TRBV2 and TRBJ2-7): EPEVTQTPSHQVTQMGQEVILRCVPISNHLYFYWYRQILGQKVEFLVSFYNNEISEKSEIFDDQFSVERPDGSNFTLKIRSTKLEDSAMYFCASSEWASGGNEQYFGPGTRLTVT.